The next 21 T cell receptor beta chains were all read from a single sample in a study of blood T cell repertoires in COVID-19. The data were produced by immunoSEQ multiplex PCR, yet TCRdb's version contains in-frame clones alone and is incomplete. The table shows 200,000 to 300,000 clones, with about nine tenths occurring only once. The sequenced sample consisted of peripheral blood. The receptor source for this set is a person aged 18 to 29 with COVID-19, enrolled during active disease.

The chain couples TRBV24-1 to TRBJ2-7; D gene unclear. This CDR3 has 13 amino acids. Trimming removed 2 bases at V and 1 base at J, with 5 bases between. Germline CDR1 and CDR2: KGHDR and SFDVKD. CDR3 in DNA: TGTGCCACCAGTGATTCAACATCCTACGAGCAGTACTTC. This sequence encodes CATSDSTSYEQYF.

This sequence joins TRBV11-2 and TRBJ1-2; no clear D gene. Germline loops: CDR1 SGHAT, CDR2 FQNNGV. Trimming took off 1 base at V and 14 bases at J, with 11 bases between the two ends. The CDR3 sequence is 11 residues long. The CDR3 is CASSLALGWTF. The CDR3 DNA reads TGTGCCAGCAGCTTAGCCCTCGGGTGGACCTTC. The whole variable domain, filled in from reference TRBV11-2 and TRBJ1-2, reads EAGVAQSPRYKIIEKRQSVAFWCNPISGHATLYWYQQILGQGPKLLIQFQNNGVVDDSQLPKDRFSAERLKGVDSTLKIQPAKLEDSAVYLCASSLALGWTFGSGTRLTVV.

CDR3 protein: CASSLLWGVGTGELFF. The CDR3, as DNA: TGTGCCAGCAGCTTATTGTGGGGAGTGGGTACCGGGGAGCTGTTTTTT. The chain joins TRBV5-5 to TRBJ2-2; D perhaps matches TRBD2 (5 bases). The CDR3 is 16 residues long. Trimming shortened V by 2 bases and J by 5 bases, and 16 bases separated the two germline ends. Germline V gene sequence: CDR1 SGHKS, CDR2 YYEKEE (reference sequence).

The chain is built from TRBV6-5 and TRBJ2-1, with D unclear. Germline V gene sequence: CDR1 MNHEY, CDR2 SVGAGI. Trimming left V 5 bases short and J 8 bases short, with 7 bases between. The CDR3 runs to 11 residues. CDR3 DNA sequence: TGTGCCAGCAGTCTAGGTCATGAGCAGTTCTTC. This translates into CASSLGHEQFF.

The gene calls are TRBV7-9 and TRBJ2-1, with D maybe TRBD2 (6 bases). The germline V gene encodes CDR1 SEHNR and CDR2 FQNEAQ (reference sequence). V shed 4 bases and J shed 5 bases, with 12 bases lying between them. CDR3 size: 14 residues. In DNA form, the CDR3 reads TGTGCCAGCAGCTCGGGACTGGGGCACAATGAGCAGTTCTTC. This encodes CASSSGLGHNEQFF.

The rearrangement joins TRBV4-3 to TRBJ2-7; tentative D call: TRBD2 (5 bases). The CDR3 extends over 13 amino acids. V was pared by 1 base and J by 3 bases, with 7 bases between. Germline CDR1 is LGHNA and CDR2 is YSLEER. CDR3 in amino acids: CASSQGTGYEQYF. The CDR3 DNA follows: TGCGCCAGCAGCCAAGGGACTGGCTACGAGCAGTACTTC.

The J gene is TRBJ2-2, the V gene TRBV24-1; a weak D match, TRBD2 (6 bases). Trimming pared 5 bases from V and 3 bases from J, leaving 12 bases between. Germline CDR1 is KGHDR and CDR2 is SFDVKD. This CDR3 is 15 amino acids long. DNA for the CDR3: TGTGCCACCAGTGGGCGGGGAAGAGACACCGGGGAGCTGTTTTTT. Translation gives CATSGRGRDTGELFF.

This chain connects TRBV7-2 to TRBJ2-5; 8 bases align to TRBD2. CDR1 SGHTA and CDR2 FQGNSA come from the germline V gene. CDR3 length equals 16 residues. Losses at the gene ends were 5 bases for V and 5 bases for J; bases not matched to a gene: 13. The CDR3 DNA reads TGTGCCAGCAGCCACGAATGGCGAGCGGGAGTTGAGACCCAGTACTTC. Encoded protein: CASSHEWRAGVETQYF.

The CDR3 sequence: CASSNVGLVGDTQYF. CDR3 nucleotides: TGCGCCAGCAGTAACGTAGGACTAGTGGGAGATACGCAGTATTTT. The rearrangement joins TRBV5-1 to TRBJ2-3; 7 bases align to TRBD2. The CDR3 totals 15 residues. V dropped 5 bases and J dropped 5; count of bases not matched to a gene: 11. Germline V gene sequence: CDR1 SGHRS, CDR2 YFSETQ.

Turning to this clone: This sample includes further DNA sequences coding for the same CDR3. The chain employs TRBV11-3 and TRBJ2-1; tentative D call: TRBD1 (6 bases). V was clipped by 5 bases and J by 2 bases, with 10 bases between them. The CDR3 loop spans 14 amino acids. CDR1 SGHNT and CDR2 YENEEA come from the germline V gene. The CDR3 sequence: CASSLQGTYNEQFF. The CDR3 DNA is TGTGCCAGCAGCCTACAGGGAACCTACAATGAGCAGTTCTTC.

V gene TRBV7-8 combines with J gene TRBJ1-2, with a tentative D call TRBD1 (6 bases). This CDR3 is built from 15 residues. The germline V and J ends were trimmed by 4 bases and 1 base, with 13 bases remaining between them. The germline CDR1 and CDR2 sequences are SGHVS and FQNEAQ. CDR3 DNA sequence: TGTGCCAGCAGCTCAGGGGACGGGTTTAACTATGGCTACACCTTC. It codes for CASSSGDGFNYGYTF.

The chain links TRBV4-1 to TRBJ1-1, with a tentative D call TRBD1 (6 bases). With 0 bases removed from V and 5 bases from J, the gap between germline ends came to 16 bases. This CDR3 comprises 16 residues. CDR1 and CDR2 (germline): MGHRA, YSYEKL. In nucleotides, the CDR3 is TGCGCCAGCAGCCAAGATCTGGGGGCTCTGGGGACTGAAGCTTTCTTT. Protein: CASSQDLGALGTEAFF.

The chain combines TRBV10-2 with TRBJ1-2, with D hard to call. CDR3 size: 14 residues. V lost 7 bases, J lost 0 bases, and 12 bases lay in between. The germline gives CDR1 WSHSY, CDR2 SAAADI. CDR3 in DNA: TGCGCCAGCAAAGAATTGCTATCTAACTATGGCTACACCTTC. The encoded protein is CASKELLSNYGYTF.

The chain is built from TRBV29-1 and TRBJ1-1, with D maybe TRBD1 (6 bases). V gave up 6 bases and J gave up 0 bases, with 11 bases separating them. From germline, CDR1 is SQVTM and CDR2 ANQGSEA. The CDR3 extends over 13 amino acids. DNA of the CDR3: TGCAGCGTACCGGGACACTTGAACACTGAAGCTTTCTTT. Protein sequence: CSVPGHLNTEAFF.

The DNA of the CDR3 is TGCGCCAGCAGTGGGGGAGAGGCGCAAGTTTACAATGAGCAGTTCTTC. Protein sequence: CASSGGEAQVYNEQFF. The rearrangement joins TRBV10-2 to TRBJ2-1, with D perhaps TRBD2 (5 bases). This CDR3 is 16 amino acids long. V lost 4 bases and J 4 bases, leaving 17 bases between the germline ends. Germline lookup yields CDR1 WSHSY and CDR2 SAAADI.

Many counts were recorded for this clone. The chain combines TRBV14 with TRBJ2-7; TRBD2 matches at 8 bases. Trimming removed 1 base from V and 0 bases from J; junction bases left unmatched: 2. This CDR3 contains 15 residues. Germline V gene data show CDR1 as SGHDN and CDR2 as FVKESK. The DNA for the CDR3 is TGTGCCAGCAGCCAAGCGGGGGGGCTCTCCTACGAGCAGTACTTC. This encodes CASSQAGGLSYEQYF.

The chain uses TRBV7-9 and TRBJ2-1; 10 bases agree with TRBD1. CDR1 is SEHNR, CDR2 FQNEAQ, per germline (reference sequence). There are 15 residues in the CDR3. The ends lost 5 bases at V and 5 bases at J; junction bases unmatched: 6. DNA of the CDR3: TGTGCCAGCAGCACAACCGGGACAGGGGACAATGAGCAGTTCTTC. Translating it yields CASSTTGTGDNEQFF.

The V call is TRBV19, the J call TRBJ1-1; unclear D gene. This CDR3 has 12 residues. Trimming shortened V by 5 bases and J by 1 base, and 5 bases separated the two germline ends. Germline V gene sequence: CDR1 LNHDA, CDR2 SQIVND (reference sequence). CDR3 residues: CASSLGNTEAFF. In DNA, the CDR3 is TGTGCCAGTAGTCTCGGGAACACTGAAGCTTTCTTT.

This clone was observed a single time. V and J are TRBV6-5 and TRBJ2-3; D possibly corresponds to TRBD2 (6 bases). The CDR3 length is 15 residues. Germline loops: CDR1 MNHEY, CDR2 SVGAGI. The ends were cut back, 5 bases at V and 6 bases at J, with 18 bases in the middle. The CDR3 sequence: CASSQLGGRGDTQYF. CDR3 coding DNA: TGTGCCAGCAGTCAGTTAGGAGGGAGAGGTGATACGCAGTATTTT.

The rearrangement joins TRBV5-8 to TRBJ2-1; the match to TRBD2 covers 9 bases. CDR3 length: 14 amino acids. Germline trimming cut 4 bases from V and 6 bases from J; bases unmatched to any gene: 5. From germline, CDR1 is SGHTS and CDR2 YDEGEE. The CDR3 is CASSAGTSPNEQFF. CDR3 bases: TGTGCCAGCAGCGCCGGGACTAGCCCCAATGAGCAGTTCTTC.

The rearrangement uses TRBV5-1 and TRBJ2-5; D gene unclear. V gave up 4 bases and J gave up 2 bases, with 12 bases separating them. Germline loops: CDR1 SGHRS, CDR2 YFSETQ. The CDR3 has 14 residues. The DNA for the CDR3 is TGCGCCAGCAGCGGGTTCTCGCGGCAAGAGACCCAGTACTTC. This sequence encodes CASSGFSRQETQYF. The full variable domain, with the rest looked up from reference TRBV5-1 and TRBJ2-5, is KAGVTQTPRYLIKTRGQQVTLSCSPISGHRSVSWYQQTPGQGLQFLFEYFSETQRNKGNFPGRFSGRQFSNSRSEMNVSTLELGDSALYLCASSGFSRQETQYFGPGTRLLVL.